This entry is about one TCR beta chain. Its target is not known. One entry per CDR3 protein, called by TCRdb with MiXCR from the reads. This table has approximately 750,000 distinct CDR3 sequences, 35% appearing once. The data were obtained in a study of T cell repertoires in cytomegalovirus infection. Regarding the study as a whole: Cumulative public TCR beta family frequency identified carriers of CMV plus the relevant HLA. What dominated the ex vivo response were HLA-C-restricted CMV-specific TCR beta clonotypes.

V was clipped by 4 bases and J by 6 bases, with 21 bases between them. The length of the CDR3 is 17 residues. The germline CDR1 and CDR2 sequences are SGHTA and FQGNSA. The sequence was obtained from a human donor in good health (CMV status not recorded). Some clones in this sample may be carry-over from other donors' samples. Source material: PBMCs. V usage is TRBV7-2 and J usage is TRBJ2-2; D is possibly TRBD2 (7 bases). The CDR3 bases are TGTGCCAGCAGCTCCACTAGGGGGAGCGGGGCTGCCGGGGAGCTGTTTTTT. This encodes CASSSTRGSGAAGELFF. Looking up the rest from reference TRBV7-2 and TRBJ2-2 gives the full variable domain: GAGVSQSPSNKVTEKGKDVELRCDPISGHTALYWYRQSLGQGLEFLIYFQGNSAPDKSGLPSDRFSAERTGGSVSTLTIQRTQQEDSAVYLCASSSTRGSGAAGELFFGEGSRLTVL.